This T cell receptor beta chain appears in the sequencing data of a study of blood T cells in healthy people across ages. The V end was cut by 3 bases, the J end by 2 bases, with 14 bases between. Germline assignment: CDR1 MNHEY and CDR2 SMNVEV (reference sequence). The CDR3 totals 15 residues. The use of a sample-barcoded 5' primer and a J-beta primer mix characterized a second PCR of roughly 7 to 11 cycles. Using its own MiXCR run on the 5' RACE reads, TCRdb lists one record per CDR3 protein. The sample yields 1.2 million to 1.5 million distinct CDR3 sequences, around 39% seen once. This clonotype has only a few counts. Per sample, extraction of total RNA gave at least 5 micrograms in every case.

This TCR was recovered from a woman under 30 in good health. The rearrangement joins TRBV27 to TRBJ2-7, with D perhaps given as TRBD1 or TRBD2 (5 bases each). Sequenced: blood. For the CDR3, the DNA is TGTGCCAGCAGTTTTGTGGGGGACCACACCTACGAGCAGTACTTC. As protein: CASSFVGDHTYEQYF.